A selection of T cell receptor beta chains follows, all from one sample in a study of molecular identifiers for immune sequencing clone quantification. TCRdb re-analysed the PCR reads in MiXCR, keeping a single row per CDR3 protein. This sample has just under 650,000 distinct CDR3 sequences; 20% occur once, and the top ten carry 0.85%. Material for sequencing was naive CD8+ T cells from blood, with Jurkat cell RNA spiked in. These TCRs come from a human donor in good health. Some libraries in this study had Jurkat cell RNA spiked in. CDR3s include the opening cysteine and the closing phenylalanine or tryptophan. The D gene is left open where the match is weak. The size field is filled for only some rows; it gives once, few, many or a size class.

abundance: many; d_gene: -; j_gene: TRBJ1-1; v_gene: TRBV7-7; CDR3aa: CASSAAPRTEAFF; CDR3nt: TGTGCCAGCAGTGCGGCCCCAAGAACTGAAGCTTTCTTT
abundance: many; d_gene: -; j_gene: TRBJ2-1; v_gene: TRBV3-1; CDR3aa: CASSLENNEQFF; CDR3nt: TGTGCCAGCAGCCTAGAGAACAATGAGCAGTTCTTC
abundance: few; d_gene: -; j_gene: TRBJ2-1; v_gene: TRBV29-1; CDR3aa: CSATGVTYNEQFF; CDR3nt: TGCAGCGCCACCGGCGTAACCTACAATGAGCAGTTCTTC
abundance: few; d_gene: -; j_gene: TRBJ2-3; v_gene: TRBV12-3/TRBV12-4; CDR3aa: CASSSPELGSTDTQYF; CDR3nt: TGTGCCAGCAGTTCCCCGGAGCTGGGCAGCACAGATACGCAGTATTTT
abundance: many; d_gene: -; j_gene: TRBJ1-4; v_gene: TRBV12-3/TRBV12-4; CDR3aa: CASSPPAGVEKLFF; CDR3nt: TGTGCCAGCAGTCCCCCCGCAGGGGTTGAAAAACTGTTTTTT
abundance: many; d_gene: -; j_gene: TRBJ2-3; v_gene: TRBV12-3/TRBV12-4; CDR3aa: CAVPSRHVTDTQYF; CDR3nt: TGTGCCGTACCGTCCAGACACGTGACAGATACGCAGTATTTT
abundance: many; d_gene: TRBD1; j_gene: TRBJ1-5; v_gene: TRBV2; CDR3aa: CASSEDRGGNQPQHF; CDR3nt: TGTGCCAGCAGTGAAGACAGGGGAGGGAATCAGCCCCAGCATTTT
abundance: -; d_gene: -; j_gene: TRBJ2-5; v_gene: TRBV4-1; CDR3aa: CASSSRQYQETQYF; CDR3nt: TGCGCCAGCAGCTCGAGACAATACCAAGAGACCCAGTACTTC
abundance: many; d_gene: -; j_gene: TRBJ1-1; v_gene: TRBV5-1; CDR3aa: CASSFGPMTDTEAFF; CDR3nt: TGCGCCAGCAGCTTTGGGCCGATGACAGACACTGAAGCTTTCTTT
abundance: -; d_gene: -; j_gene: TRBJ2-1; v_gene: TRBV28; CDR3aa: CASVNRPGLSYNEQFF; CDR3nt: TGTGCCAGCGTAAACAGACCGGGACTCAGCTACAATGAGCAGTTCTTC
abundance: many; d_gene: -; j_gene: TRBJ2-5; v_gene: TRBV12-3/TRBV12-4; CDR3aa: CASSFFGGEETQYF; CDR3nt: TGTGCCAGCAGTTTTTTCGGGGGAGAAGAGACCCAGTACTTC
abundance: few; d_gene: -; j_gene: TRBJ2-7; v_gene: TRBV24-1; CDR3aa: CAPPRQRVGYEQYF; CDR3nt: TGTGCCCCTCCGCGACAACGAGTCGGCTACGAGCAGTACTTC
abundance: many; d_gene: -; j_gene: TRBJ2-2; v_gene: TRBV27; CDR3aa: CASWGSGELFF; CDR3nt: TGTGCCAGCTGGGGCTCCGGGGAGCTGTTTTTT
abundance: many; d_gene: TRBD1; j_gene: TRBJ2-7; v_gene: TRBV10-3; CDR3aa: CAISGQGTPYEQYF; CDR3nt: TGTGCCATCAGTGGACAGGGGACCCCCTACGAGCAGTACTTC
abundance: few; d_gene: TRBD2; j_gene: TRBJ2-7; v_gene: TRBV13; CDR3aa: CASSFSLAGGTPYEQYF; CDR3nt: TGTGCCAGCAGCTTTTCACTAGCGGGAGGTACGCCCTACGAGCAGTACTTC
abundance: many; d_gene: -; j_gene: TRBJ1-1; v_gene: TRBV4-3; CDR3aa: CASSQVVNTEAFF; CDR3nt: TGCGCCAGCAGCCAAGTTGTGAACACTGAAGCTTTCTTT
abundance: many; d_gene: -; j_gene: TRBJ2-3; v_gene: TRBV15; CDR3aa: CATSRGVGQSTDTQYF; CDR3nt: TGTGCCACCAGCAGAGGCGTCGGACAGAGCACAGATACGCAGTATTTT
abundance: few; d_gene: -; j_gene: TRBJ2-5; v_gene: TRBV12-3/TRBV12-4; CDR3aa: CASSKYTGQETQYF; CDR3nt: TGTGCCAGCAGTAAATACACGGGCCAAGAGACCCAGTACTTC
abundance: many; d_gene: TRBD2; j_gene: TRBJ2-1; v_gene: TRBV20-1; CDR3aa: CSARWRLAGVYNEQFF; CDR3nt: TGCAGTGCCCGATGGCGGCTAGCGGGAGTCTACAATGAGCAGTTCTTC
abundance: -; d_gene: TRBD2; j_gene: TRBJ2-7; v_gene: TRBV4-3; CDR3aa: CASSQFPLAGGSSYEQYF; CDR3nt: TGCGCCAGCAGCCAATTCCCACTAGCGGGGGGAAGCTCCTACGAGCAGTACTTC
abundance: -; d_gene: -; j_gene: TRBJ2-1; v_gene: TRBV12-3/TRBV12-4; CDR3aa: CASSTYGFRGSNEQFF; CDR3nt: TGTGCCAGCAGTACCTACGGGTTTCGAGGGAGCAATGAGCAGTTCTTC
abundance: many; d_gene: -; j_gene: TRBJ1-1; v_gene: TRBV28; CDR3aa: CAGKKTLAMNTEAFF; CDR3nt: TGTGCCGGGAAGAAGACGTTGGCCATGAACACTGAAGCTTTCTTT
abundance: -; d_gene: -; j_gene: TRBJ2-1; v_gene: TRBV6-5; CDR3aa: CASSSWVGNEQFF; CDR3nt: TGTGCCAGCAGCTCCTGGGTGGGGAATGAGCAGTTCTTC
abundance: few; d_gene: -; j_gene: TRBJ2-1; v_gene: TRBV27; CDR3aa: CASRVGGLGGNEQFF; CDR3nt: TGTGCCAGCAGAGTCGGCGGACTTGGGGGCAATGAGCAGTTCTTC
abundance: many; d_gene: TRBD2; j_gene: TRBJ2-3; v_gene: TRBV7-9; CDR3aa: CASISAASGPGDTQYF; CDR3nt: TGTGCCAGCATCTCGGCGGCTAGCGGTCCGGGTGATACGCAGTATTTT
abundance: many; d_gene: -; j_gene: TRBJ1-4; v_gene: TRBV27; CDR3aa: CASSPGATNEKLFF; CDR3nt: TGTGCCAGCAGCCCGGGGGCAACTAATGAAAAACTGTTTTTT
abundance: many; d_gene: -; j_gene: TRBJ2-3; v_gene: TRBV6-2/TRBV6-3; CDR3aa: CASSYWVGQSTDTQYF; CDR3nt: TGTGCCAGCAGCTACTGGGTGGGCCAAAGCACAGATACGCAGTATTTT
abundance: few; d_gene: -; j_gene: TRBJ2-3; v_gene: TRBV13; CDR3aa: CASSPEVERSPPDTQYF; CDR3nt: TGTGCCAGCAGCCCTGAGGTGGAGCGGAGCCCCCCAGATACGCAGTATTTT
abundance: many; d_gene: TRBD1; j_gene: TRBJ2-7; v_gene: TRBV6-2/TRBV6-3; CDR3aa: CASSRYRDSSYEQYF; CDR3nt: TGTGCCAGCAGCCGGTACCGGGACAGCTCCTACGAGCAGTACTTC
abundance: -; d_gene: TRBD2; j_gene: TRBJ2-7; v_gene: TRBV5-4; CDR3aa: CASSLGVSGSLSYEQYF; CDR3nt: TGTGCCAGCAGCCTCGGGGTGAGCGGGAGCCTCTCCTACGAGCAGTACTTC
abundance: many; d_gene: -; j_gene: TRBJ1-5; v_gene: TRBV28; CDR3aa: CASSFGRRNQPQHF; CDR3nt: TGTGCCAGCAGTTTTGGGAGGAGAAATCAGCCCCAGCATTTT
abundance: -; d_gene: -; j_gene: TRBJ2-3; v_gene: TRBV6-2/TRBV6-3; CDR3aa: CASSYVGGGENTQYF; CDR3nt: TGTGCCAGCAGTTATGTGGGAGGAGGAGAAAATACGCAGTATTTT
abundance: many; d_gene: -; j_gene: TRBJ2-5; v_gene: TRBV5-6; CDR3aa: CASSFRSGVETQYF; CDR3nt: TGTGCCAGCAGCTTCCGATCCGGAGTAGAGACCCAGTACTTC
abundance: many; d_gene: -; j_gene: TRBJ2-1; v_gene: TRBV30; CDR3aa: CAWSVILGGLSEQFF; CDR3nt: TGTGCCTGGAGTGTAATCTTAGGCGGTTTAAGTGAGCAGTTCTTC